This T cell receptor beta chain was found in a study of blood T cell repertoires in COVID-19. The wider study: PBMCs, B-cell-depleted T cells, or T cells were the source of the cDNA or gDNA that made up the material.

Germline CDR1 and CDR2: LNHDA and SQIVND (reference sequence). The length of the CDR3 is 16 residues. With 7 bases clipped from V and 1 base from J, the junction kept 10 bases outside the gene matches. Libraries were prepared by immunoSEQ multiplex PCR; TCRdb keeps only in-frame clonotypes and omits some of them. In the table there are about 270,000 clones, around 90% of which are singletons. The receptor was isolated from a man in his forties or fifties who had been exposed to COVID-19. The chain links TRBV19 to TRBJ1-5; 7 positions agree with TRBD1. Material: PBMCs or T cells enriched from blood (not recorded which). This chain's CDR3 is CASNYGGTESNQPQHF. CDR3 DNA: TGTGCCAGTAACTATGGAGGGACAGAGAGCAATCAGCCCCAGCATTTT.